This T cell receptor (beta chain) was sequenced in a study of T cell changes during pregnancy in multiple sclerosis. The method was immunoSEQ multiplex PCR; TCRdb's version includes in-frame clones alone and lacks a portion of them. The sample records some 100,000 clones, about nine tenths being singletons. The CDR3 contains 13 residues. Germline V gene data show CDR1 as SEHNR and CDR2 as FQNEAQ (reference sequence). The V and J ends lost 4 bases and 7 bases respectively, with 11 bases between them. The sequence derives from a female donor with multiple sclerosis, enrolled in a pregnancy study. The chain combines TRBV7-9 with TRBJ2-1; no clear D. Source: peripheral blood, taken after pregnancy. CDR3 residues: CASSSQVENEQFF. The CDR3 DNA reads TGTGCCAGCAGCTCCCAGGTGGAAAATGAGCAGTTCTTC.